These 11 T cell receptor beta chains were all obtained from the same sample, sequenced in a study of neurological immune-mediated disorders. TCRdb called the 5' RACE reads again in MiXCR, with one record for every CDR3 protein. There are roughly 62,000 distinct CDR3 sequences in the sample; 11% occur only once, and approximately 2% lies in the top ten. Source material: PBMCs. These receptors were obtained from a man between 60 and 75 years old in good health.

This clonotype was seen once. The chain employs TRBV6-2 or TRBV6-3 and TRBJ1-5; D remains unclear. Germline V gene sequence: CDR1 MNHEY, CDR2 SVGEGT. The V end lost 4 bases, the J end lost 15 bases, and 16 bases lay between the germline ends. The CDR3 runs 12 residues. The CDR3 region has the DNA TGTGCCAGCAGTTCCGCCATTTTAGGACGGCATTTT. It translates to CASSSAILGRHF.

This clonotype was detected ten times or more. The chain couples TRBV3-1 to TRBJ1-2, with D hard to call. The CDR3 loop spans 14 amino acids. Germline CDR1 reads LGHDT; CDR2 reads YNNKEL (reference sequence). V lost 4 bases and J 4 bases, leaving 13 bases between the germline ends. The CDR3 loop is CASSPQTDGYGYTF. CDR3 nucleotides: TGTGCCAGCAGCCCTCAGACGGACGGCTATGGCTACACCTTC.

This clonotype was detected only a few times. The rearrangement joins TRBV6-1 to TRBJ2-2, with D perhaps matching TRBD2 (7 bases). Trimming pared 6 bases from V and 1 base from J, leaving 9 bases between. CDR3 length: 14 amino acids. Per germline, CDR1 MNHNS and CDR2 SASEGT. The CDR3 spells CASSGGQNTGELFF. The CDR3 region has the DNA TGTGCCAGCAGCGGGGGGCAGAACACCGGGGAGCTGTTTTTT.

Notes on this clonotype: Given a much more abundant clone one base away, this may be a read error. DNA for the CDR3: TGTGCCAGCAGGGGGGAGGTTGTGCAGTTCTTC. Translating gives CASRGEVVQFF. The chain recombines TRBV6-6 with TRBJ2-1; TRBD2 might be the D (6 bases). The length of the CDR3 is 11 residues. CDR1 is MNHNY and CDR2 is SVGAGI in the germline V gene (reference sequence). Trimming took off 6 bases at V and 12 bases at J, with 12 bases between the two ends.

This clonotype was seen ten or more times. This sequence joins TRBV6-5 and TRBJ2-5; 7 bases fit TRBD1. Losses at the gene ends were 2 bases for V and 5 bases for J; bases not matched to a gene: 2. Germline V gene data show CDR1 as MNHEY and CDR2 as SVGAGI. The CDR3 runs 13 residues. CDR3 coding DNA: TGTGCCAGCAGTTACAGGGGGCAGGAGACCCAGTACTTC. Translating it yields CASSYRGQETQYF.

The sample holds many counts of this clonotype. The V gene is TRBV4-3, the J gene TRBJ2-1; no reliable D call. This CDR3 has 14 amino acids. CDR1 and CDR2 (germline): LGHNA, YSLEER. V lost 1 base and J lost 8, with 12 bases in between. The CDR3, as DNA: TGCGCCAGCAGCCAAGGGCCCCGGTCGGATGAGCAGTTCTTC. Its translation is CASSQGPRSDEQFF.

Many counts were recorded for this clonotype. The chain couples TRBV10-2 to TRBJ1-5; D call uncertain. Germline V gene sequence: CDR1 WSHSY, CDR2 SAAADI. CDR3 length equals 15 residues. Trimming removed 3 bases at V and 1 base at J, with 10 bases between. CDR3 in DNA: TGCGCCAGCAGTGAAGGACCGCTGAGCAATCAGCCCCAGCATTTT. As protein: CASSEGPLSNQPQHF.

V and J are TRBV19 and TRBJ1-5; perhaps TRBD1 as D (5 bases). Germline assignment: CDR1 LNHDA and CDR2 SQIVND (reference sequence). V was clipped by 3 bases and J by 10 bases, with 16 bases between them. CDR3 length equals 14 residues. CDR3 coding DNA: TGTGCCAGTAGTATCACGCAGGGCGGACGACCCCAGCATTTT. Translated: CASSITQGGRPQHF.

In its sample, this clonotype was seen many times. Mismatch with germline at one junction end may stem from a read error. This rearrangement joins TRBV12-3 or TRBV12-4 to TRBJ2-3, with D uncertain. This CDR3 region has 17 residues. CDR3 residues: CASRLGILVTGTDTQYF. CDR3 nucleotide sequence: TGTGCCAGCAGGTTAGGGATTTTAGTCACTGGCACAGATACGCAGTATTTT.

This clonotype was counted at least ten times. The V and J genes are TRBV7-2 and TRBJ2-1; 12 positions match TRBD2. The CDR3 spans 14 residues. Losses at the gene ends were 6 bases for V and 7 bases for J; bases not matched to a gene: 4. Germline V gene lookup returns CDR1 SGHTA and CDR2 FQGNSA. The CDR3 DNA reads TGTGCCAGCAGACCCGGACTAGCGGGGAATGAGCAGTTCTTC. Its translation is CASRPGLAGNEQFF.

The sample holds many counts of this clonotype. The rearrangement uses TRBV28 and TRBJ1-2, with D unresolved. The germline CDR1 and CDR2 sequences are MDHEN and SYDVKM. The V gene lost 2 bases and the J gene lost 6 bases, with 4 bases spanning the gap. The CDR3 runs to 11 residues. The CDR3 spells CASSLNNGYTF. As DNA, the CDR3 is TGTGCCAGCAGTTTAAACAATGGCTACACCTTC.